This T cell receptor beta chain was identified during a study of T cell changes during pregnancy in multiple sclerosis. Germline CDR1 and CDR2: SEHNR and FQNEAQ (reference sequence). The V and J ends lost 1 base and 3 bases, in that order; junction bases with no gene match: 9. CDR3 size: 16 residues. The assay was immunoSEQ multiplex PCR, and TCRdb's table has in-frame clones only and misses some. Among tens of thousands of clones, 93% were seen once, and the ten largest hold 2.6%. Source: CD8+ T cells from peripheral blood mononuclear cells, taken in the third trimester of pregnancy. This TCR derives from a female donor with multiple sclerosis, enrolled in a pregnancy study. The chain is built from TRBV7-9 and TRBJ2-7; 7 bases fit TRBD2. CDR3 loop: CASSLVGLAENYEQYF. The CDR3 DNA reads as TGTGCCAGCAGCTTAGTAGGGCTAGCGGAAAACTACGAGCAGTACTTC.